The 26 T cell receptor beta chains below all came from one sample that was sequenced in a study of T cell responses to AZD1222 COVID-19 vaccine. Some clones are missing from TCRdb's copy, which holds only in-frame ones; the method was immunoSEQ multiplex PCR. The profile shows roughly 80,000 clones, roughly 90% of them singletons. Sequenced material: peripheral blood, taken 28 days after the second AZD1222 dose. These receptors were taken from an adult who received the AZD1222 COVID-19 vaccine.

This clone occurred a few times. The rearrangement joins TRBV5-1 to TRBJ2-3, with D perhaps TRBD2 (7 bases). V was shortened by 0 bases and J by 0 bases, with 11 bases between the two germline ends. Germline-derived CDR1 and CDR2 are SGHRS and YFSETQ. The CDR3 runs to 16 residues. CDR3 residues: CASSLVGRGSTDTQYF. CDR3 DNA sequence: TGCGCCAGCAGCTTGGTTGGGAGGGGGAGCACAGATACGCAGTATTTT.

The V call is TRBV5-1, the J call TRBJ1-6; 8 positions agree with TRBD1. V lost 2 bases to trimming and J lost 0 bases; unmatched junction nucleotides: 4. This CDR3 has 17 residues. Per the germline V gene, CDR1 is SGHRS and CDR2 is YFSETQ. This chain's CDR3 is CASSLGQGSSYNSPLHF. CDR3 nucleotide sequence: TGCGCCAGCAGCTTAGGACAGGGAAGCTCCTATAATTCACCCCTCCACTTT.

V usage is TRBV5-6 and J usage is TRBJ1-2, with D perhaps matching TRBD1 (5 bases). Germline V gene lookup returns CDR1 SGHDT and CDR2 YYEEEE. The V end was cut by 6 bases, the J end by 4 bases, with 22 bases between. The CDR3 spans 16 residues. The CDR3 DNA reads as TGTGCCAGCAACAATCGGGACTCCTTGAGGGCCTATGGCTACACCTTC. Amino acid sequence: CASNNRDSLRAYGYTF.

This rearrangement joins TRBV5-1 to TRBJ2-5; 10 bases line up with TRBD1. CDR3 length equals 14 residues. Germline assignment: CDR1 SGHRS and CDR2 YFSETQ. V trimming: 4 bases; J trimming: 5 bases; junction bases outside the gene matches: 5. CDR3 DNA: TGCGCCAGCAGCGAGACAGGGGGCCCCGAGACCCAGTACTTC. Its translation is CASSETGGPETQYF. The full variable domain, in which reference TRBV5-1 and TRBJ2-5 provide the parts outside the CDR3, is KAGVTQTPRYLIKTRGQQVTLSCSPISGHRSVSWYQQTPGQGLQFLFEYFSETQRNKGNFPGRFSGRQFSNSRSEMNVSTLELGDSALYLCASSETGGPETQYFGPGTRLLVL.

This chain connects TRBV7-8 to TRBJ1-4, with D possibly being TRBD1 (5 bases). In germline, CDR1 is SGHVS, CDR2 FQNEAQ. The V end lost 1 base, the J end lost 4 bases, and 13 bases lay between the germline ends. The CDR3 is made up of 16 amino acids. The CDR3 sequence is CASSLGMGQLNEKLFF. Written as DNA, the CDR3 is TGTGCCAGCAGCTTAGGGATGGGGCAGCTTAATGAAAAACTGTTTTTT.

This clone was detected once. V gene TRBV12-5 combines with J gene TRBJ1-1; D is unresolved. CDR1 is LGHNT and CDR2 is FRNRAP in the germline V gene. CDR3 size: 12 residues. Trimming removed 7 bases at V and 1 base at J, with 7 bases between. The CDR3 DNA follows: TGTGCTAGTGCCTTGGGGAACACTGAAGCTTTCTTT. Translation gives CASALGNTEAFF.

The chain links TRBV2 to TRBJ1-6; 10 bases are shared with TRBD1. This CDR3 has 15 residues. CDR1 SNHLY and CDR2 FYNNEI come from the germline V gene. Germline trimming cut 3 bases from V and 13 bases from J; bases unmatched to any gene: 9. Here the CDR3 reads CASSEMTGGGWPLHF. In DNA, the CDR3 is TGTGCCAGCAGTGAGATGACAGGGGGCGGGTGGCCCCTCCACTTT.

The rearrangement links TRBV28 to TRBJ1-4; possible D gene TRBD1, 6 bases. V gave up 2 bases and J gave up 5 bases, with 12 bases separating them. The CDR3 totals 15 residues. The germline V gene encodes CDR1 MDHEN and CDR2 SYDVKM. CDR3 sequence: CASSLLRGGNEKLFF. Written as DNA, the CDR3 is TGTGCCAGCAGTTTACTAAGGGGGGGGAATGAAAAACTGTTTTTT.

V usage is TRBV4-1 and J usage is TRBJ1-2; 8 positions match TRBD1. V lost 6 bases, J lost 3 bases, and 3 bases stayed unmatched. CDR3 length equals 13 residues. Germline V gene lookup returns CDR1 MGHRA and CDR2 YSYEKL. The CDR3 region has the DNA TGCGCCAGCAGAGGACAGGGCGACTATGGCTACACCTTC. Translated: CASRGQGDYGYTF.

This chain's CDR3 is CASRPRDRGRRVNEKLFF. CDR3 DNA: TGTGCCAGCAGACCCCGGGACAGGGGGCGTCGGGTCAATGAAAAACTGTTTTTT. The chain carries TRBV28 and TRBJ1-4, with TRBD1 matching over 12 bases. Trimming cost V 6 bases and J 5 bases; bases outside gene matches: 13. Germline CDR1 reads MDHEN; CDR2 reads SYDVKM. The CDR3 length is 18 residues.

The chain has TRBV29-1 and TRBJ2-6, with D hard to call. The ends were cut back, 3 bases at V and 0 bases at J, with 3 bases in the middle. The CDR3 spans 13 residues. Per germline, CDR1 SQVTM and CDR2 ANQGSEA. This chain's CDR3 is CSVDTSGANVLTF. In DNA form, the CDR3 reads TGCAGCGTTGACACCTCTGGGGCCAACGTCCTGACTTTC.

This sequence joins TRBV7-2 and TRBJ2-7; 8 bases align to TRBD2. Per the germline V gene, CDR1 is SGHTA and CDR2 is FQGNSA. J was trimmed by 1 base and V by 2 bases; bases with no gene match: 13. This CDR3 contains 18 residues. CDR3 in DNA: TGTGCCAGCAGCTTAAAGGTTGGAGGTCCGGGGGGGTCCTACGAGCAGTACTTC. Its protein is CASSLKVGGPGGSYEQYF.

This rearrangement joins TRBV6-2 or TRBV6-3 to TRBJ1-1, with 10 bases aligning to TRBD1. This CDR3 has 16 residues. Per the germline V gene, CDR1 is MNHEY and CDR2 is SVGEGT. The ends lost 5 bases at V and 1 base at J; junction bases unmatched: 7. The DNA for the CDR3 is TGTGCCAGCAGTCCCCGGGACAGGGGAACGAACACTGAAGCTTTCTTT. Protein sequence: CASSPRDRGTNTEAFF.

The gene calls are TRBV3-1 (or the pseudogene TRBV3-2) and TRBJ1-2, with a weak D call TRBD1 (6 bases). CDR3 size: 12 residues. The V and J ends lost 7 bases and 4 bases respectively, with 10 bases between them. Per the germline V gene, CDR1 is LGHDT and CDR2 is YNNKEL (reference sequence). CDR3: CASTDRSYGYTF. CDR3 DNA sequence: TGTGCCAGCACAGACAGGTCCTATGGCTACACCTTC.

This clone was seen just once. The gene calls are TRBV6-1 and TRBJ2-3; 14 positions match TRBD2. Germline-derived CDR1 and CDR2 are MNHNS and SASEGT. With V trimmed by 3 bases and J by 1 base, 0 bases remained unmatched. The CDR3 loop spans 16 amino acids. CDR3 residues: CASSETSGGGTDTQYF. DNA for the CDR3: TGTGCCAGCAGTGAGACTAGCGGGGGGGGCACAGATACGCAGTATTTT.

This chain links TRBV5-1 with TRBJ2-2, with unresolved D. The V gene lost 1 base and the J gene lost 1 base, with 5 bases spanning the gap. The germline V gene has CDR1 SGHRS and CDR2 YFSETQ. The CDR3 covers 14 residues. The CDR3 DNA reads TGCGCCAGCAGCTTGACTCAGAACACCGGGGAGCTGTTTTTT. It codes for CASSLTQNTGELFF.

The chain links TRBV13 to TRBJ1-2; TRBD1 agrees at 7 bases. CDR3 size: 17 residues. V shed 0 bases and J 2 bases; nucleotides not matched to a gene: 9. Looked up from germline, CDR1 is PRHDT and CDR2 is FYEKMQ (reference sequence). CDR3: CASSLGLIETGNYGYTF. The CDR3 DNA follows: TGTGCCAGCAGCTTAGGCCTAATTGAGACAGGGAACTATGGCTACACCTTC.

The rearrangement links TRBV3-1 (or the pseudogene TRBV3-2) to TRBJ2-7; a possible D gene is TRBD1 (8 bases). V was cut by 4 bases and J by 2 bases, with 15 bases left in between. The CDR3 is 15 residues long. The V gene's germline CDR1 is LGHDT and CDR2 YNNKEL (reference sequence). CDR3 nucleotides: TGTGCCAGCAGCCTGGGAGGGACAGGAGCCTACGAGCAGTACTTC. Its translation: CASSLGGTGAYEQYF.

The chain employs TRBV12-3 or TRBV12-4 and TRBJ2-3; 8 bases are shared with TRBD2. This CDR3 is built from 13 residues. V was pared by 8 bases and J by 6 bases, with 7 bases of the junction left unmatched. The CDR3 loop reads CASVSIAGDTQYF. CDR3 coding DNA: TGTGCCAGCGTATCAATAGCGGGGGATACGCAGTATTTT.

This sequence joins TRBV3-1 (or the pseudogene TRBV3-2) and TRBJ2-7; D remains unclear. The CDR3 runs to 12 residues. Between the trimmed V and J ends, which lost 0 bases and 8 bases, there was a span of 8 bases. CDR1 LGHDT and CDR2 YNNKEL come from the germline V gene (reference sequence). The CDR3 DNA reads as TGTGCCAGCAGCCAAGATTTAAAGAAGCAGTACTTC. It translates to CASSQDLKKQYF.

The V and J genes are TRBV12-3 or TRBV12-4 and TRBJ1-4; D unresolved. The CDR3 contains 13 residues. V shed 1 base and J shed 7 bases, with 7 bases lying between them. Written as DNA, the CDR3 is TGTGCCAGCAGTTTAGGTGTGGTTGAAAAACTGTTTTTT. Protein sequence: CASSLGVVEKLFF.

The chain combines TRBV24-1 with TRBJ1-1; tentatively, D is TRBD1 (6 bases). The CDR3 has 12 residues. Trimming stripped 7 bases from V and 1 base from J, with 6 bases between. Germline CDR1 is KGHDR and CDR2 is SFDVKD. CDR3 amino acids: CATRTGNTEAFF. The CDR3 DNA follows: TGTGCCACCAGGACAGGGAACACTGAAGCTTTCTTT.

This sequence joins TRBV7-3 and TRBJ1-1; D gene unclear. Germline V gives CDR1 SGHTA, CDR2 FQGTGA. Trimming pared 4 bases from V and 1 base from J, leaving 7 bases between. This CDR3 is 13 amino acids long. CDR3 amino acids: CASSSRQNTEAFF. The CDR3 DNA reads TGTGCCAGCAGCTCCCGACAGAACACTGAAGCTTTCTTT.

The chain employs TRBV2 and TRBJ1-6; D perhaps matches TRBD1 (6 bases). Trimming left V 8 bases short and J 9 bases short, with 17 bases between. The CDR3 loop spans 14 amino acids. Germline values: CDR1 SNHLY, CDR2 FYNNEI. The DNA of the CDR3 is TGTGCCAGCGGAGGGAGGGTAGGGGGTTCACCCCTCCACTTT. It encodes CASGGRVGGSPLHF.

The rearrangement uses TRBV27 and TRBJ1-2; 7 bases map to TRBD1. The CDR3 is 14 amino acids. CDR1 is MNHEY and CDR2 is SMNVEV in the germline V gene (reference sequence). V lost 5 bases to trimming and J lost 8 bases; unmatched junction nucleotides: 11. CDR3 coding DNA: TGTGCCAGCAGTCCCCAGGACAGGATCGGGGGCTACACCTTC. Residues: CASSPQDRIGGYTF.

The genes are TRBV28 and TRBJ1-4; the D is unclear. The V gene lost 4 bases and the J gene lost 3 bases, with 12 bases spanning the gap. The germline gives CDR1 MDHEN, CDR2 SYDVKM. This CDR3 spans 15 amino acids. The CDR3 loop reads CASSSEKGSNEKLFF. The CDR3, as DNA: TGTGCCAGCAGTTCGGAGAAGGGTTCTAATGAAAAACTGTTTTTT.